One sample yielded the 23 T cell receptor beta chains listed below, sequenced in a study of long-term antiretroviral therapy in people with HIV. The assay used was immunoSEQ (version v3.0), run at survey level. Here immunoSEQ multiplex PCR was the method, and the copy in TCRdb shows in-frame clones only, minus some. The sample lists tens of thousands of clones; 75% to 85% were seen once. Sequences were derived from unsorted PBMCs, sampled 3.4 years after starting antiretroviral therapy. These receptors were obtained from a man younger than 40 with HIV.

The chain recombines TRBV19 with TRBJ2-7; 10 nucleotides match TRBD2. Germline-derived CDR1 and CDR2 are LNHDA and SQIVND (reference sequence). J lost 3 bases, V lost 3 bases, and 8 bases had no gene match. This CDR3 spans 16 amino acids. For the CDR3, the DNA is TGTGCCAGTAGTATCTCCAGGACTAGCGGCCGCTACGAGCAGTACTTC. This sequence encodes CASSISRTSGRYEQYF.

This rearrangement joins TRBV11-2 to TRBJ2-1; D remains unclear. In germline, CDR1 is SGHAT, CDR2 FQNNGV. V lost 1 base and J 9 bases, leaving 10 bases between the germline ends. The CDR3 loop spans 13 amino acids. In DNA form, the CDR3 reads TGTGCCAGCAGCTTAGTCTTAGCTACTGAGCAGTTCTTC. This sequence encodes CASSLVLATEQFF. Supplemented by reference TRBV11-2 and TRBJ2-1, the full variable domain reads EAGVAQSPRYKIIEKRQSVAFWCNPISGHATLYWYQQILGQGPKLLIQFQNNGVVDDSQLPKDRFSAERLKGVDSTLKIQPAKLEDSAVYLCASSLVLATEQFFGPGTRLTVL.

Only a few counts were recorded for this clone. The genes are TRBV7-2 and TRBJ2-7, with TRBD1 as a possible D gene (5 bases). This CDR3 has 15 amino acids. CDR1 is SGHTA and CDR2 is FQGNSA in the germline V gene. V gave up 4 bases and J gave up 2 bases, with 15 bases separating them. The CDR3 sequence: CASSWGLPAPYEQYF. The CDR3 nucleotides are TGTGCCAGCAGCTGGGGCCTACCAGCGCCCTACGAGCAGTACTTC. The entire variable domain, with the rest obtained from reference TRBV7-2 and TRBJ2-7, is as follows: GAGVSQSPSNKVTEKGKDVELRCDPISGHTALYWYRQSLGQGLEFLIYFQGNSAPDKSGLPSDRFSAERTGGSVSTLTIQRTQQEDSAVYLCASSWGLPAPYEQYFGPGTRLTVT.

This clone appeared once. This sequence joins TRBV7-9 and TRBJ2-7; 12 bases fit TRBD2. Germline V gene lookup returns CDR1 SEHNR and CDR2 FQNEAQ (reference sequence). CDR3 length equals 14 residues. The V segment lost 5 bases and the J segment 6 bases; nucleotides outside the gene matches: 5. CDR3 nucleotides: TGTGCCAGCAGCCCTAGCGGGAGGGACCTCGAGCAGTACTTC. The encoded protein is CASSPSGRDLEQYF.

This clone was recorded only once. The rearrangement joins TRBV10-3 to TRBJ2-7; D is possibly TRBD1 or TRBD2 (5 bases each). Trimming left V 6 bases short and J 5 bases short, with 17 bases between. CDR3 length: 14 residues. CDR1 ENHRY and CDR2 SYGVKD come from the germline V gene. The CDR3 sequence is CAISVGMQGDEQYF. The CDR3 DNA follows: TGTGCCATCAGCGTCGGGATGCAAGGGGACGAGCAGTACTTC.

This chain links TRBV4-3 with TRBJ2-3; no firm D call. There are 15 residues in the CDR3. Trimming stripped 4 bases from V and 6 bases from J, with 17 bases between. CDR1 is LGHNA and CDR2 is YSLEER in the germline V gene. CDR3 coding DNA: TGCGCCAGCAGCCCTGGGCTCAACCAAGCTGATACGCAGTATTTT. Its protein product is CASSPGLNQADTQYF.

This sequence joins TRBV5-4 and TRBJ2-7; 7 nucleotides agree with TRBD1. After removal of 4 bases from V and 5 bases from J, the junction contained 9 bases not matched to a gene. Germline CDR1 reads SGHNT; CDR2 reads YYREEE (reference sequence). The CDR3 has 14 residues. Here the CDR3 DNA reads TGTGCCAGCAGCACCAGGGGGTCCCGGGACGAGCAGTACTTC. Protein sequence: CASSTRGSRDEQYF.

This chain joins TRBV18 and TRBJ2-3; 9 bases agree with TRBD1. The CDR3 runs to 15 residues. The germline gives CDR1 KGHSH, CDR2 LQKENI. Germline trimming cut 3 bases from V and 9 bases from J; bases unmatched to any gene: 10. The CDR3 DNA follows: TGTGCCAGCTCACCCTGGGACAGGGAATCTGACACGCAGTATTTT. Translated: CASSPWDRESDTQYF.

This chain links TRBV11-2 with TRBJ2-2; D is possibly TRBD1 (6 bases). The CDR3 consists of 16 residues. Trimming stripped 1 base from V and 6 bases from J, with 15 bases between. Germline CDR1 and CDR2: SGHAT and FQNNGV. In DNA, the CDR3 is TGTGCCAGCAGCTTAGTGGGGAAAGGGACACCCGGGGAGCTGTTTTTT. It specifies CASSLVGKGTPGELFF.

The genes are TRBV2 and TRBJ1-5, with 9 positions matching TRBD1. Germline CDR1 reads SNHLY; CDR2 reads FYNNEI. Losses at the gene ends were 8 bases for V and 4 bases for J; bases not matched to a gene: 3. This CDR3 is 13 amino acids long. The CDR3: CASAGTGNQPQHF. The CDR3 bases are TGTGCCAGCGCCGGGACAGGGAATCAGCCCCAGCATTTT. Using reference TRBV2 and TRBJ1-5 for the parts outside the CDR3, the full variable domain is EPEVTQTPSHQVTQMGQEVILRCVPISNHLYFYWYRQILGQKVEFLVSFYNNEISEKSEIFDDQFSVERPDGSNFTLKIRSTKLEDSAMYFCASAGTGNQPQHFGDGTRLSIL.

V and J are TRBV21-1 and TRBJ2-7; the table's D call, TRBD2, was not checked against the DNA. TRBV21-1 is a recognized pseudogene. This CDR3 has 13 residues. As DNA, the CDR3 is TGTGCCAGCAGCAAAGCGGAGTTCTACGAGCAGTACTTC. Encoded protein: CASSKAEFYEQYF.

This clone has just one count. V is TRBV10-3 and J is TRBJ1-5; 10 bases align to TRBD1. Germline CDR1 is ENHRY and CDR2 is SYGVKD. Losses at the gene ends were 0 bases for V and 0 bases for J; bases not matched to a gene: 5. The CDR3 loop spans 18 amino acids. DNA of the CDR3: TGTGCCATCAGTGAGTCCTTCGGGACAGGGGATAGCAATCAGCCCCAGCATTTT. Translation gives CAISESFGTGDSNQPQHF.

The chain joins TRBV4-3 to TRBJ2-7, with 10 bases lining up with TRBD1. Trimming at V came to 3 bases and at J to 2 bases, leaving 1 base not matched to a gene. Germline CDR1 reads LGHNA; CDR2 reads YSLEER. This CDR3 spans 14 amino acids. CDR3 amino acids: CASSHGQGAYEQYF. In nucleotides, the CDR3 is TGCGCCAGCAGCCACGGACAGGGGGCCTACGAGCAGTACTTC.

Only a few counts were recorded for this clone. The V and J genes are TRBV7-3 and TRBJ2-1; 9 bases align to TRBD2. Trimming cost V 0 bases and J 4 bases; bases outside gene matches: 7. Germline CDR1 and CDR2: SGHTA and FQGTGA. The CDR3 contains 17 residues. CDR3 in DNA: TGTGCCAGCAGCTTAACTGGGTCTAGCGGGAAATACAATGAGCAGTTCTTC. It is translated as CASSLTGSSGKYNEQFF.

V usage is TRBV18 and J usage is TRBJ2-5; D call uncertain. In germline, CDR1 is KGHSH, CDR2 LQKENI. The CDR3 sequence is 13 residues long. V was shortened by 2 bases and J by 1 base, with 5 bases between the two germline ends. CDR3 residues: CASSPATQETQYF. In DNA form, the CDR3 reads TGTGCCAGCTCACCAGCAACCCAAGAGACCCAGTACTTC.

The gene calls are TRBV19 and TRBJ1-5, with 9 bases aligning to TRBD1. CDR3 length: 11 amino acids. Per germline, CDR1 LNHDA and CDR2 SQIVND (reference sequence). V lost 7 bases and J lost 11; bases outside the gene matches: 3. CDR3 nucleotide sequence: TGTGCCAGTAACGACAGGGGGGCCCAGCATTTT. Translated: CASNDRGAQHF.

The genes are TRBV19 and TRBJ2-2, with D possibly TRBD2 on 5 matching bases. Trimming cost V 7 bases and J 3 bases, with 9 bases left between them. CDR3 size: 13 residues. Germline V gene data show CDR1 as LNHDA and CDR2 as SQIVND (reference sequence). The CDR3 DNA reads as TGTGCCAGTAAGCGGTGGGACACCGGGGAGCTGTTTTTT. The encoded protein is CASKRWDTGELFF. Full variable domain (outside the CDR3, taken from reference TRBV19 and TRBJ2-2): DGGITQSPKYLFRKEGQNVTLSCEQNLNHDAMYWYRQDPGQGLRLIYYSQIVNDFQKGDIAEGYSVSREKKESFPLTVTSAQKNPTAFYLCASKRWDTGELFFGEGSRLTVL.

The chain couples TRBV23-1 to TRBJ2-7; D is unclear. TRBV23-1 is classed as an ORF, of uncertain function. The CDR3 consists of 22 residues. V was pared by 2 bases and J by 1 base, with 33 bases between. The CDR3 region has the DNA TGCGCCAGCAGTCAAAGCAGTTTTAGTTTGGGCTCGGCATCAAAAGATTCCTACGAGCAGTACTTC. This sequence encodes CASSQSSFSLGSASKDSYEQYF.

This clone was seen a handful of times. V gene TRBV6-1 combines with J gene TRBJ2-7; TRBD2 aligns across 8 bases. CDR1 MNHNS and CDR2 SASEGT come from the germline V gene. The CDR3 extends over 13 amino acids. V lost 5 bases to trimming and J lost 7 bases; unmatched junction nucleotides: 7. CDR3 amino acids: CASSLRREGEQYF. In DNA form, the CDR3 reads TGTGCCAGCAGTCTGAGACGGGAGGGTGAGCAGTACTTC.

The genes are TRBV10-3 and TRBJ2-2; a possible D gene is TRBD2 (7 bases). CDR3 size: 16 residues. V was trimmed by 4 bases and J by 4 bases, leaving 16 bases between them. Germline CDR1 and CDR2: ENHRY and SYGVKD. The CDR3 region has the DNA TGTGCCATCAGTGTAGGGGGGGCCCGAGGCACCGGGGAGCTGTTTTTT. Protein product: CAISVGGARGTGELFF.

The sample holds one count of this clone. This chain joins TRBV7-2 and TRBJ1-2, with TRBD1 identical over 7 bases. The CDR3 length is 15 residues. In germline, CDR1 is SGHTA, CDR2 FQGNSA. J lost 4 bases, V lost 2 bases, and 7 bases had no gene match. The CDR3 is CASSLSNRGVYGYTF. CDR3 nucleotide sequence: TGTGCCAGCAGCTTATCTAACAGGGGAGTCTATGGCTACACCTTC.

V gene TRBV9 combines with J gene TRBJ2-3; 11 nucleotides agree with TRBD2. The CDR3 has 14 amino acids. The V gene end was trimmed by 4 bases and the J gene end by 3 bases; junction bases not matched to a gene: 1. Germline lookup yields CDR1 SGDLS and CDR2 YYNGEE. The CDR3 nucleotides read TGTGCCAGCAGCCTAGCGGGAGGAACAGATACGCAGTATTTT. Its translation is CASSLAGGTDTQYF.

The chain is built from TRBV29-1 and TRBJ2-3, with D hard to call. Germline V lookup: CDR1 SQVTM, CDR2 ANQGSEA. V was clipped by 3 bases and J by 6 bases, with 10 bases between them. The CDR3 runs 12 residues. Here the CDR3 reads CSVDSGRDTQYF. The CDR3 DNA follows: TGCAGCGTTGATTCGGGTCGGGATACGCAGTATTTT.